Included here is one TCR beta chain sequence, with context. The entry originates in a study of blood T cell repertoires in COVID-19. At the level of the study: Sites across the United States, Italy and Spain contributed samples from acute and convalescent COVID-19.

Recruited during active infection, patients (from Seattle) were subsequently followed longitudinally. Generated by immunoSEQ multiplex PCR, the TCRdb table keeps only in-frame clones and is missing some. The sample includes 250,000 to 300,000 clones, about 87% seen only once; the top ten take just under 6.5%. Trimming took off 2 bases at V and 0 bases at J, with 12 bases between the two ends. CDR3 size: 15 residues. The germline gives CDR1 SQVTM, CDR2 ANQGSEA. The specimen sequenced was peripheral blood. The TCR was taken from a woman aged 50 to 65 with COVID-19, enrolled during active disease. The chain links TRBV29-1 to TRBJ2-3; D ambiguous. The CDR3 DNA follows: TGCAGCGTTGAACTTGGCGGCGATAGCACAGATACGCAGTATTTT. Translation gives CSVELGGDSTDTQYF.